This entry lists 27 T cell receptor beta chains sequenced from one sample in a study of beta chain features in type 1 diabetes. The authors reverse transcribed all of the isolated RNA, so sequencing captured expressed TCRB transcripts. Using immunoSEQ multiplex PCR, the repertoire was profiled, and TCRdb retains in-frame clones only, with some absent. The data show hundreds of thousands of clones, 30% seen once. The sequenced sample consisted of naive CD4+ T cells from blood. These receptors were collected from a man between 18 and 29 years old in good health.

Only a few counts were recorded for this clone. The V and J genes are TRBV7-9 and TRBJ2-1, with D perhaps matching TRBD1 or TRBD2 (5 bases each). The CDR3 totals 15 residues. V was pared by 5 bases and J by 2 bases, with 13 bases between. Looked up from germline, CDR1 is SEHNR and CDR2 is FQNEAQ (reference sequence). The CDR3 here is CASSTGPGPYNEQFF. The CDR3 coding sequence is TGTGCCAGCAGCACAGGCCCGGGGCCCTACAATGAGCAGTTCTTC.

In this sample, this clone turned up a few times. The rearrangement links TRBV7-2 to TRBJ2-5; 9 nucleotides agree with TRBD1. Germline CDR1 and CDR2: SGHTA and FQGNSA. V lost 6 bases to trimming and J lost 3 bases; unmatched junction nucleotides: 11. The CDR3 is 16 amino acids. The CDR3 reads CASSRMPGQGEETQYF. For the CDR3, the DNA is TGTGCCAGCAGTCGAATGCCGGGACAGGGAGAAGAGACCCAGTACTTC.

This clone has just a few counts. The chain employs TRBV29-1 and TRBJ1-2; tentative D call: TRBD1 (6 bases). The CDR3 covers 14 residues. Trimming cost V 5 bases and J 0 bases, with 13 bases left between them. Germline assignment: CDR1 SQVTM and CDR2 ANQGSEA. Here the CDR3 reads CSVLGGQANYGYTF. CDR3 DNA: TGCAGCGTTCTTGGGGGACAAGCTAACTATGGCTACACCTTC. Looking up the rest from reference TRBV29-1 and TRBJ1-2 gives the full variable domain: SAVISQKPSRDICQRGTSLTIQCQVDSQVTMMFWYRQQPGQSLTLIATANQGSEATYESGFVIDKFPISRPNLTFSTLTVSNMSPEDSSIYLCSVLGGQANYGYTFGSGTRLTVV.

This clone has a handful of counts. Different DNA sequences within this sample yield the same CDR3. This chain links TRBV30 with TRBJ1-1, with D perhaps matching TRBD1 (6 bases). V dropped 0 bases and J dropped 4 bases, with 9 bases sitting between them. Germline V lookup: CDR1 GTSNPN, CDR2 SVGIG (reference sequence). This CDR3 has 13 residues. CDR3 loop: CAWSVKGGTEAFF. The CDR3 bases are TGTGCCTGGAGTGTAAAGGGGGGCACTGAAGCTTTCTTT.

The CDR3 sequence: CSVVVLAAYNEQFF. The CDR3 DNA follows: TGCAGCGTTGTGGTACTAGCGGCCTACAATGAGCAGTTCTTC. The chain carries TRBV29-1 and TRBJ2-1, with TRBD2 matching 8 bases. CDR3 length: 14 residues. With V trimmed by 4 bases and J by 2 bases, 4 bases remained unmatched. Germline V CDR1 and CDR2: SQVTM, ANQGSEA.

The gene calls are TRBV7-9 and TRBJ2-5, with D possibly matching TRBD2 (5 bases). CDR3 size: 14 residues. V was clipped by 6 bases and J by 4 bases, with 15 bases between them. Germline V lookup: CDR1 SEHNR, CDR2 FQNEAQ (reference sequence). CDR3 amino acids: CASSPVSVPETQYF. In DNA form, the CDR3 reads TGTGCCAGCAGTCCCGTTAGCGTCCCAGAGACCCAGTACTTC.

Only a few counts were recorded for this clone. J is TRBJ2-5 and V is TRBV29-1; D gene uncertain. CDR1 is SQVTM, CDR2 ANQGSEA, per germline. This CDR3 comprises 12 residues. V lost 3 bases, J lost 1 base, and 6 bases lay in between. CDR3 region: CSVEPSQETQYF. The CDR3 DNA follows: TGCAGCGTTGAGCCCAGCCAAGAGACCCAGTACTTC.

The rearrangement links TRBV28 to TRBJ1-1, with a tentative D call TRBD1 (6 bases). The germline V and J ends were trimmed by 6 bases and 2 bases, with 13 bases remaining between them. Germline assignment: CDR1 MDHEN and CDR2 SYDVKM. The CDR3 covers 14 residues. CDR3 region: CASRRQGTNTEAFF. The CDR3 DNA sequence: TGTGCCAGCAGGCGCCAGGGGACTAACACTGAAGCTTTCTTT.

This clone has just one count. A read error may account for a junction end that differs from germline. V and J are TRBV5-6 and TRBJ2-7, with a weak D call TRBD1 (6 bases). Germline V gene lookup returns CDR1 SGHDT and CDR2 YYEEEE. This CDR3 is 14 amino acids long. CDR3 DNA sequence: TGTGCCAGCACCTTGGGGGCTTCCTCCTACGAGCAGTACTTC. It specifies CASTLGASSYEQYF.

This clone was detected a few times. The CDR3 nucleotides are TGTGCCAGCAGCCAAGATAGGAGTCTTCGAGGAGATACGCAGTATTTT. Its translation is CASSQDRSLRGDTQYF. The chain combines TRBV4-2 with TRBJ2-3, with D hard to call. CDR1 is LGHNA, CDR2 YNFKEQ, per germline. V dropped 0 bases and J dropped 5 bases, with 15 bases sitting between them. This CDR3 has 16 residues.

The CDR3 loop is CSVRDTGELFF. CDR3 sequence (DNA): TGCAGCGTGCGGGACACCGGGGAGCTGTTTTTT. The chain is built from TRBV29-1 and TRBJ2-2; tentatively, D is TRBD2 (5 bases). V lost 6 bases, J lost 3 bases, and 5 bases lay in between. Germline V gives CDR1 SQVTM, CDR2 ANQGSEA. CDR3 length: 11 amino acids.

This clone was seen more than once but under ten times. The V gene is TRBV7-3, the J gene TRBJ1-1, with unresolved D. This CDR3 is 13 amino acids long. The ends were cut back, 5 bases at V and 3 bases at J, with 10 bases in the middle. Germline-derived CDR1 and CDR2 are SGHTA and FQGTGA. The CDR3 loop reads CASSGGLDTEAFF. DNA for the CDR3: TGTGCCAGCAGCGGAGGGCTGGACACTGAAGCTTTCTTT.

The chain joins TRBV7-6 to TRBJ2-3; D unclear. This CDR3 has 14 amino acids. CDR1 SGHVS and CDR2 FNYEAQ come from the germline V gene. V was pared by 2 bases and J by 1 base, with 7 bases between. The CDR3 here is CASSLRPGTDTQYF. As DNA, the CDR3 is TGTGCCAGCAGCTTAAGACCGGGCACAGATACGCAGTATTTT.

The rearrangement uses TRBV7-2 and TRBJ2-1; D uncertain. The CDR3 extends over 17 amino acids. Germline CDR1 and CDR2: SGHTA and FQGNSA. The V end lost 4 bases, the J end lost 0 bases, and 16 bases lay between the germline ends. The CDR3, as DNA: TGTGCCAGCAGCTCAGTTAGGACGTCTTACTCCTACAATGAGCAGTTCTTC. Protein product: CASSSVRTSYSYNEQFF.

The rearrangement links TRBV30 to TRBJ2-7; D remains unclear. There are 11 residues in the CDR3. From germline, CDR1 is GTSNPN and CDR2 SVGIG (reference sequence). V was shortened by 2 bases and J by 6 bases, with 8 bases between the two germline ends. CDR3 in DNA: TGTGCCTGGAGTACGTCCCTCGAGCAGTACTTC. This encodes CAWSTSLEQYF.

The chain carries TRBV10-3 and TRBJ2-2, with D hard to call. This CDR3 comprises 14 residues. Trimming removed 0 bases at V and 1 base at J, with 3 bases between. Per the germline V gene, CDR1 is ENHRY and CDR2 is SYGVKD. The DNA of the CDR3 is TGTGCCATCAGTGAGTCCATGAACACCGGGGAGCTGTTTTTT. This sequence encodes CAISESMNTGELFF.

The V and J genes are TRBV23-1 and TRBJ2-4; D is perhaps TRBD1 (6 bases). TRBV23-1 is treated as an ORF (open reading frame) with a function not yet certain. The CDR3 contains 17 residues. Trimming removed 4 bases at V and 2 bases at J, with 18 bases between. CDR3 amino acids: CASSPPNRDESKNIQYF. The CDR3 bases are TGCGCCAGCAGTCCGCCGAACAGGGACGAGTCCAAAAACATTCAGTACTTC.

The chain couples TRBV9 to TRBJ2-1, with 9 nucleotides matching TRBD2. Germline V gene data show CDR1 as SGDLS and CDR2 as YYNGEE. The CDR3 sequence is 18 residues long. V trimming: 0 bases; J trimming: 1 base; junction bases outside the gene matches: 8. CDR3 sequence (DNA): TGTGCCAGCAGCGTAGCGGGACTAGCTCGGGAATCCTACAATGAGCAGTTCTTC. It encodes CASSVAGLARESYNEQFF.

The chain carries TRBV5-6 and TRBJ2-1; 13 nucleotides align to TRBD2. The V gene's germline CDR1 is SGHDT and CDR2 YYEEEE. This CDR3 is built from 15 residues. Trimming removed 4 bases from V and 3 bases from J; junction bases left unmatched: 1. For the CDR3, the DNA is TGTGCCAGCAGCGGACTAGCGGGAGACTACAATGAGCAGTTCTTC. The encoded protein is CASSGLAGDYNEQFF.

This chain joins TRBV30 and TRBJ1-3; D gene unclear. The CDR3 loop spans 13 amino acids. Germline V gene sequence: CDR1 GTSNPN, CDR2 SVGIG (reference sequence). V was shortened by 5 bases and J by 0 bases, with 8 bases between the two germline ends. CDR3 loop: CAWAQSSGNTIYF. As DNA, the CDR3 is TGTGCCTGGGCTCAGAGCTCTGGAAACACCATATATTTT. Variable domain in full (rest from reference TRBV30 and TRBJ1-3): SQTIHQWPATLVQPVGSPLSLECTVEGTSNPNLYWYRQAAGRGLQLLFYSVGIGQISSEVPQNLSASRPQDRQFILSSKKLLLSDSGFYLCAWAQSSGNTIYFGEGSWLTVV.

This clone was recorded a few times. The chain couples TRBV19 to TRBJ1-2; D may be TRBD1 (5 bases). V gave up 1 base and J gave up 8 bases, with 20 bases separating them. Looked up from germline, CDR1 is LNHDA and CDR2 is SQIVND (reference sequence). This CDR3 has 16 residues. CDR3 nucleotides: TGTGCCAGTAGTATAGCAGAAGAAGTCCCACAGGCGGGCTACACCTTC. Translated: CASSIAEEVPQAGYTF.

This chain links TRBV7-2 with TRBJ2-3; D gene ambiguous. Between the trimmed V and J ends, which lost 5 bases and 4 bases, there was a span of 10 bases. The CDR3 contains 13 residues. From germline, CDR1 is SGHTA and CDR2 FQGNSA. This CDR3 reads CASSVGNSDTQYF. DNA for the CDR3: TGTGCCAGCAGCGTAGGGAATTCAGATACGCAGTATTTT.

This clone occurred a few times. The CDR3, as DNA: TGTGCCTGTCAAAGGGACAGGGGTTCCTACGAGCAGTACTTC. Encoded protein: CACQRDRGSYEQYF. The V and J genes are TRBV30 and TRBJ2-7; TRBD1 matches 10 bases. CDR1 is GTSNPN and CDR2 is SVGIG in the germline V gene (reference sequence). This CDR3 region has 14 residues. Trimming took 6 bases from V and 1 from J; bases not matched to a gene: 6.

The CDR3 region has the DNA TGTGCCAGCAGACCGCGGGGGGAACAGTTACGTGGCTACACCTTC. Amino acid sequence: CASRPRGEQLRGYTF. The chain links TRBV28 to TRBJ1-2, with D possibly matching TRBD1 (5 bases). The germline V and J ends were trimmed by 6 bases and 7 bases, with 21 bases remaining between them. CDR1 is MDHEN and CDR2 is SYDVKM in the germline V gene. This CDR3 spans 15 amino acids.

The chain uses TRBV30 and TRBJ1-5; D unclear. The CDR3 is 13 amino acids. The germline V gene encodes CDR1 GTSNPN and CDR2 SVGIG (reference sequence). V was pared by 2 bases and J by 3 bases, with 8 bases between. The CDR3 nucleotides read TGTGCCTGGAGTCTTCAGATCAATCAGCCCCAGCATTTT. Translated: CAWSLQINQPQHF. Filled out from reference TRBV30 and TRBJ1-5, the complete variable domain reads SQTIHQWPATLVQPVGSPLSLECTVEGTSNPNLYWYRQAAGRGLQLLFYSVGIGQISSEVPQNLSASRPQDRQFILSSKKLLLSDSGFYLCAWSLQINQPQHFGDGTRLSIL.

This clone was recorded a few times. The same CDR3 is also encoded by other DNA sequences in this sample. This chain joins TRBV19 and TRBJ2-7, with 10 bases aligning to TRBD1. CDR3 size: 14 residues. V gave up 3 bases and J gave up 2 bases; unmatched junction bases: 1. Looked up from germline, CDR1 is LNHDA and CDR2 is SQIVND (reference sequence). CDR3 loop: CASSIDRGPYEQYF. The CDR3 nucleotides read TGTGCCAGTAGTATCGACAGGGGGCCCTACGAGCAGTACTTC.

CDR3 DNA: TGCAGCGTTGGCCGAGGGGATGAGCAGTTCTTC. It encodes CSVGRGDEQFF. The chain carries TRBV29-1 and TRBJ2-1; TRBD1 or TRBD2 may be the D gene (5 bases each). The CDR3 length is 11 residues. Germline V CDR1 and CDR2: SQVTM, ANQGSEA. Trimming removed 4 bases from V and 8 bases from J, with 9 bases in between.